Listed below are T cell receptor beta chains from one sample, sequenced in a study of blood T cells in healthy people across ages. A single record per CDR3 protein comes from TCRdb applying MiXCR to the 5' RACE reads. The sample consists of about 800,000 distinct CDR3 sequences, 20% to 30% of them appearing once. These data were also filed under a second study, of T cells of mothers and their children.

Sequencing input: blood. These receptors were obtained from a boy aged 5-17 years in good health. The CDR3 runs from the conserved cysteine through the conserved F or W. The order of the fields is clone size, V gene, CDR3 length, D gene, J gene, CDR3 DNA, CDR3 protein. The D gene is left open where the match is weak. Expanded clones are given a class, and other clones once, few, many or no size at all.

clone_size: few; v_call: TRBV7-2; cdr3_length: 14; d_call: TRBD1; j_call: TRBJ2-7; cdr3_nt: TGTGCCAGCAGCTTCAGGGACAGGGAGGGCGAGCAGTACTTC; cdr3_aa: CASSFRDREGEQYF
clone_size: few; v_call: TRBV9; cdr3_length: 16; d_call: TRBD2; j_call: TRBJ2-1; cdr3_nt: TGTGCCAGCAGCGTAAAGGGTCGGGGGGATTACAATGAGCAGTTCTTC; cdr3_aa: CASSVKGRGDYNEQFF
clone_size: NA; v_call: TRBV4-3; cdr3_length: 16; d_call: NA; j_call: TRBJ2-7; cdr3_nt: TGCGCCAGCAGCCAAGATCACGGGGGGCAATCGACCGGGCAGTACTTC; cdr3_aa: CASSQDHGGQSTGQYF
clone_size: few; v_call: TRBV18; cdr3_length: 14; d_call: NA; j_call: TRBJ2-5; cdr3_nt: TGTGCCAGCTCACTCGGACGGGAACAAGAGACCCAGTACTTC; cdr3_aa: CASSLGREQETQYF
clone_size: many; v_call: TRBV27; cdr3_length: 13; d_call: TRBD2; j_call: TRBJ2-3; cdr3_nt: TGTGCCAGCACCGGGACTAGCGAAGATACGCAGTATTTT; cdr3_aa: CASTGTSEDTQYF
clone_size: NA; v_call: TRBV27; cdr3_length: 16; d_call: NA; j_call: TRBJ2-4; cdr3_nt: TGTGCCAGCAGTTGCCAAATGGGTCAGCTGGGAAACATTCAGTACTTC; cdr3_aa: CASSCQMGQLGNIQYF
clone_size: NA; v_call: TRBV10-3; cdr3_length: 13; d_call: NA; j_call: TRBJ2-7; cdr3_nt: TGTGCCATCAGCGCTCAGAGCTCCTACGAGCAGTACTTC; cdr3_aa: CAISAQSSYEQYF
clone_size: few; v_call: TRBV29-1; cdr3_length: 11; d_call: NA; j_call: TRBJ2-1; cdr3_nt: TGCAGCGTTGGAAATTACAATGAGCAGTTCTTC; cdr3_aa: CSVGNYNEQFF
clone_size: few; v_call: TRBV20-1; cdr3_length: 14; d_call: NA; j_call: TRBJ2-3; cdr3_nt: TGCAGTGCACGGGTCCCAAGATCCACAGATACGCAGTATTTT; cdr3_aa: CSARVPRSTDTQYF
clone_size: NA; v_call: TRBV7-9; cdr3_length: 17; d_call: TRBD1; j_call: TRBJ2-1; cdr3_nt: TGTGCCAGCAGCCTAGAGATTACAGGGGGCGTTCCCGATGAGCAGTTCTTC; cdr3_aa: CASSLEITGGVPDEQFF
clone_size: few; v_call: TRBV5-1; cdr3_length: 14; d_call: NA; j_call: TRBJ1-5; cdr3_nt: TGCGCCAGCAGATGGGGGCCTAGCAATCAGCCCCAGCATTTT; cdr3_aa: CASRWGPSNQPQHF
clone_size: NA; v_call: TRBV20-1; cdr3_length: 13; d_call: NA; j_call: TRBJ1-5; cdr3_nt: TGCAGTGCTAGATTGGCTGGTAGTCAGCCCCAGCATTTT; cdr3_aa: CSARLAGSQPQHF
clone_size: few; v_call: TRBV7-2; cdr3_length: 16; d_call: NA; j_call: TRBJ2-1; cdr3_nt: TGTGCCAGCAGCTTAGTATTGGGAGCCGGGCTGAATGAGCAGTTCTTC; cdr3_aa: CASSLVLGAGLNEQFF
clone_size: NA; v_call: TRBV12-3/TRBV12-4; cdr3_length: 14; d_call: TRBD1; j_call: TRBJ2-7; cdr3_nt: TGTGCCAGCACTTCGACAGGGGGTTCGTACGAGCAGTACTTC; cdr3_aa: CASTSTGGSYEQYF
clone_size: NA; v_call: TRBV24-1; cdr3_length: 14; d_call: NA; j_call: TRBJ2-2; cdr3_nt: TGTGCCACCAGTGATCGTATTATAACCGGGGAGCTGTTTTTT; cdr3_aa: CATSDRIITGELFF
clone_size: few; v_call: TRBV29-1; cdr3_length: 14; d_call: NA; j_call: TRBJ2-4; cdr3_nt: TGCAGCGTTAGGGACCGCGTAGCCAAAAACATTCAGTACTTC; cdr3_aa: CSVRDRVAKNIQYF
clone_size: NA; v_call: TRBV4-3; cdr3_length: 13; d_call: NA; j_call: TRBJ2-7; cdr3_nt: TGCGCCAGCAGCCAAGGGACTACCTACGAGCAGTACTTC; cdr3_aa: CASSQGTTYEQYF
clone_size: NA; v_call: TRBV27; cdr3_length: 23; d_call: TRBD2; j_call: TRBJ2-7; cdr3_nt: TGTGCCAGCAGGGCTTTATCGGGGGGCAGGGGACTAGCGGGAGTAAGCCCAGGGGGCGAGCAGTACTTC; cdr3_aa: CASRALSGGRGLAGVSPGGEQYF
clone_size: NA; v_call: TRBV6-5; cdr3_length: 16; d_call: TRBD1; j_call: TRBJ2-7; cdr3_nt: TGTGCCAGCAGTTCGTTCGTCGGACAGGATGCCTACGAGCAGTACTTC; cdr3_aa: CASSSFVGQDAYEQYF
clone_size: NA; v_call: TRBV12-3/TRBV12-4; cdr3_length: 15; d_call: NA; j_call: TRBJ2-7; cdr3_nt: TGTGCCAGCAGTACCCGGGGTAGCGCCCTCCTCGAGCAGTACTTC; cdr3_aa: CASSTRGSALLEQYF
clone_size: NA; v_call: TRBV7-6; cdr3_length: 16; d_call: TRBD2; j_call: TRBJ2-5; cdr3_nt: TGTGCCAGCAGCACTGGACTAGCGGGGAACCAAGAGACCCAGTACTTC; cdr3_aa: CASSTGLAGNQETQYF
clone_size: few; v_call: TRBV28; cdr3_length: 20; d_call: TRBD2; j_call: TRBJ2-1; cdr3_nt: TGTGCCAGCAGCCCGGGGGGGAGCGGGACCCTACTAAGCTCCTACAATGAGCAGTTCTTC; cdr3_aa: CASSPGGSGTLLSSYNEQFF
clone_size: few; v_call: TRBV4-3; cdr3_length: 13; d_call: NA; j_call: TRBJ2-5; cdr3_nt: TGCGCCAGCAGCCAAGATACCGGGCTGTCCCAGTACTTC; cdr3_aa: CASSQDTGLSQYF
clone_size: NA; v_call: TRBV20-1; cdr3_length: 17; d_call: NA; j_call: TRBJ2-1; cdr3_nt: TGCAGTGCTAGTTACTCAGACGGGAGCAGGGGTATGAATGAGCAGTTCTTC; cdr3_aa: CSASYSDGSRGMNEQFF
clone_size: NA; v_call: TRBV29-1; cdr3_length: 13; d_call: NA; j_call: TRBJ2-1; cdr3_nt: TGCAGCGTTGAGCGCGGGAATCCTTTTGAGCAGTTCTTC; cdr3_aa: CSVERGNPFEQFF
clone_size: NA; v_call: TRBV15; cdr3_length: 16; d_call: NA; j_call: TRBJ2-3; cdr3_nt: TGTGCCACCAGCAGGGGACAAGGGTTCCATAGCGATACGCAGTATTTT; cdr3_aa: CATSRGQGFHSDTQYF
clone_size: NA; v_call: TRBV11-2; cdr3_length: 15; d_call: TRBD2; j_call: TRBJ2-5; cdr3_nt: TGTGCCAGCAGCCCGGGGGACTACCCGCAAGAGACCCAGTACTTC; cdr3_aa: CASSPGDYPQETQYF
clone_size: few; v_call: TRBV2; cdr3_length: 13; d_call: NA; j_call: TRBJ1-5; cdr3_nt: TGTGCCAGCACCAGGAATAGCAATCAGCCCCAGCATTTT; cdr3_aa: CASTRNSNQPQHF